The clone carrying this TCR beta chain was observed at least ten times. No antigen is known for it. The entry originates in a study of blood T cells in healthy people across ages. Study-level findings and limits: Because donor CMV status was unknown, expanded clonotype changes were possibly confounded. Comparison with aged donors showed that long-lived donors had more naive CD4+ cells and higher diversity.

Trimming at V came to 6 bases and at J to 2 bases, leaving 9 bases not matched to a gene. This CDR3 is built from 14 residues. The germline V gene encodes CDR1 SQVTM and CDR2 ANQGSEA. A sample-barcoded 5' primer and a J-beta primer mix were used in a second PCR of about 7 to 12 cycles. TCRdb called the 5' RACE reads again in MiXCR, with one record for every CDR3 protein. The repertoire holds 850,000 to 1,000,000 distinct CDR3 sequences, roughly 50% seen once, with 20% to 25% in the top ten. The J gene is TRBJ2-5, the V gene TRBV29-1; 7 bases are shared with TRBD1. This clonotype was sampled from a woman aged 60-75 years in good health. Sequences were obtained from blood. The CDR3 bases are TGCAGCGTGGGCCGGGACAGCATACAAGAGACCCAGTACTTC. Amino acids: CSVGRDSIQETQYF.